These 16 T cell receptor beta chains were sequenced from one sample in a study of early T cells in non-severe SARS-CoV-2 infection. TCRdb re-derived calls from the 5' RACE reads in MiXCR, one entry per CDR3 protein. The sample yields about 68,000 distinct CDR3 sequences, 12% seen once. The specimen sequenced was whole blood. These receptors were obtained from an adult who was a healthcare worker with PCR-confirmed SARS-CoV-2 infection or an uninfected control (not recorded which).

This sequence joins TRBV20-1 and TRBJ2-7; D may be TRBD1 or TRBD2 (5 bases each). Germline values: CDR1 DFQATT, CDR2 SNEGSKA (reference sequence). V gave up 3 bases and J gave up 4 bases, with 10 bases separating them. CDR3 length: 12 residues. The CDR3 here is CSASPGPYEQYF. CDR3 bases: TGCAGTGCTAGCCCGGGGCCTTACGAGCAGTACTTC.

This clonotype was recorded a few times. The V and J genes are TRBV10-3 and TRBJ1-5, with D perhaps matching TRBD1 (6 bases). V gave up 5 bases and J gave up 4 bases, with 12 bases separating them. CDR3 size: 14 residues. The germline CDR1 and CDR2 sequences are ENHRY and SYGVKD. The CDR3 here is CAISQGIGNQPQHF. The CDR3 DNA reads as TGTGCCATCAGTCAGGGGATTGGTAATCAGCCCCAGCATTTT.

There are a few counts of this clonotype. The chain carries TRBV6-5 and TRBJ2-5, with D possibly TRBD2 on 6 matching bases. The V gene's germline CDR1 is MNHEY and CDR2 SVGAGI. Trimming took 10 bases from V and 5 from J, leaving 17 bases between them. CDR3 length: 13 residues. The CDR3: CATLEGRGETQYF. CDR3 coding DNA: TGTGCCACCCTGGAGGGTCGAGGGGAGACCCAGTACTTC.

This clonotype was picked up a small number of times. V and J are TRBV20-1 and TRBJ1-5; 7 bases align to TRBD1. CDR1 DFQATT and CDR2 SNEGSKA come from the germline V gene (reference sequence). The CDR3 spans 15 residues. V shed 3 bases and J 5 bases; nucleotides not matched to a gene: 10. CDR3 sequence: CSASRQGVGYQPQHF. The CDR3 coding sequence is TGCAGTGCTAGCAGGCAGGGGGTAGGATATCAGCCCCAGCATTTT.

This clonotype has only a few counts. CDR3 loop: CASSLLQAQNTEAFF. CDR3 DNA sequence: TGCGCCAGCAGCTTATTACAGGCCCAAAACACTGAAGCTTTCTTT. The gene calls are TRBV5-1 and TRBJ1-1; D is perhaps TRBD1 (5 bases). Germline values: CDR1 SGHRS, CDR2 YFSETQ. The CDR3 runs 15 residues. V shed 2 bases and J shed 2 bases, with 13 bases lying between them. The full variable domain, completed using reference TRBV5-1 and TRBJ1-1, is KAGVTQTPRYLIKTRGQQVTLSCSPISGHRSVSWYQQTPGQGLQFLFEYFSETQRNKGNFPGRFSGRQFSNSRSEMNVSTLELGDSALYLCASSLLQAQNTEAFFGQGTRLTVV.

This clonotype has a count of ten or more. The chain links TRBV12-3 or TRBV12-4 to TRBJ2-7; possible D gene TRBD1, 6 bases. Between the trimmed V and J ends, which lost 1 base and 3 bases, there was a span of 10 bases. This CDR3 is 14 amino acids long. The CDR3: CASSLGGGRYEQYF. The CDR3 nucleotides read TGTGCCAGCAGTTTAGGAGGGGGACGCTACGAGCAGTACTTC.

This clonotype was picked up many times. The chain combines TRBV20-1 with TRBJ2-3; 14 bases are shared with TRBD2. Unmatched junction bases numbered 10, after V lost 1 base and J lost 7 bases. Germline values: CDR1 DFQATT, CDR2 SNEGSKA (reference sequence). This CDR3 spans 17 amino acids. CDR3 coding DNA: TGCAGTGCTAGAGGGACTAGCGGGGGGCCCGCGGTATATACGCAGTATTTT. This gives the protein CSARGTSGGPAVYTQYF.

This clonotype has only one observation. This chain links TRBV29-1 with TRBJ2-3; D is ambiguous. CDR3 size: 12 residues. Trimming stripped 4 bases from V and 2 bases from J, with 7 bases between. Germline V gives CDR1 SQVTM, CDR2 ANQGSEA. CDR3 sequence: CSVGGYTDTQYF. The CDR3 region has the DNA TGCAGCGTTGGCGGTTACACAGATACGCAGTATTTT.

This clonotype has at least ten counts. V is TRBV4-1 and J is TRBJ2-2; no clear D gene. Germline V lookup: CDR1 MGHRA, CDR2 YSYEKL. The CDR3 is 13 residues long. Trimming stripped 2 bases from V and 7 bases from J, with 8 bases between. Written as DNA, the CDR3 is TGCGCCAGCAGCCAATGGGTTGGCGGGGAGCTGTTTTTT. Translated: CASSQWVGGELFF.

This clonotype was picked up many times. The chain couples TRBV12-3 or TRBV12-4 to TRBJ2-2; unclear D gene. The CDR3 has 11 amino acids. Between the trimmed V and J ends, which lost 1 base and 9 bases, there was a span of 3 bases. The CDR3 here is CASSLGWELFF. The CDR3 nucleotides are TGTGCCAGCAGTTTAGGTTGGGAGCTGTTTTTT.

This chain links TRBV19 with TRBJ1-6; D is undetermined. With 7 bases removed from V and 17 bases from J, the gap between germline ends came to 15 bases. The CDR3 covers 11 residues. Looked up from germline, CDR1 is LNHDA and CDR2 is SQIVND (reference sequence). CDR3 loop: CASKRDGVIHF. The CDR3 DNA sequence: TGTGCCAGTAAACGGGATGGTGTAATCCACTTT.

The chain couples TRBV7-9 to TRBJ2-1; D is perhaps TRBD2 (6 bases). This CDR3 has 14 amino acids. The V gene's germline CDR1 is SEHNR and CDR2 FQNEAQ (reference sequence). The V end lost 4 bases, the J end lost 7 bases, and 14 bases lay between the germline ends. The CDR3 loop is CASSSQKRANEQFF. The CDR3 DNA follows: TGTGCCAGCAGCTCACAAAAGCGGGCGAATGAGCAGTTCTTC.

This clonotype was picked up many times. The chain uses TRBV7-2 and TRBJ2-5; D might be TRBD1 or TRBD2, each matching 5 bases. The V end was cut by 2 bases, the J end by 5 bases, with 12 bases between. The CDR3 length is 14 residues. Germline values: CDR1 SGHTA, CDR2 FQGNSA. This chain's CDR3 is CASSLFRDGETQYF. CDR3 in DNA: TGTGCCAGCAGCTTATTCAGGGACGGGGAGACCCAGTACTTC.

As for this clonotype: The junction departs from the called germline gene at one end, perhaps through a read error. The chain has TRBV19 and TRBJ1-4; unclear D gene. CDR1 and CDR2 (germline): LNHDA, SQIVND (reference sequence). The CDR3 totals 16 residues. The CDR3 loop reads CARSIDRNPTNEKLFF. CDR3 bases: TGTGCCAGAAGTATAGATCGTAACCCGACTAATGAAAAACTGTTTTTT.

This clonotype was observed a few times. This sequence joins TRBV7-8 and TRBJ1-6; D remains unclear. Trimming stripped 5 bases from V and 7 bases from J, with 12 bases between. This CDR3 is built from 14 residues. Germline CDR1 is SGHVS and CDR2 is FQNEAQ. The CDR3 is CASSITVQNSPLHF. The CDR3 DNA follows: TGTGCCAGCAGCATTACGGTGCAGAATTCACCCCTCCACTTT.

This clonotype was observed a handful of times. This CDR3 reads CASSLDKPYEQYF. The CDR3, as DNA: TGTGCCAGCAGCTTAGATAAGCCCTACGAGCAGTACTTC. The rearrangement links TRBV11-2 to TRBJ2-7; the D is unclear. CDR1 and CDR2 (germline): SGHAT, FQNNGV. Trimming stripped 0 bases from V and 2 bases from J, with 5 bases between. The CDR3 extends over 13 amino acids.